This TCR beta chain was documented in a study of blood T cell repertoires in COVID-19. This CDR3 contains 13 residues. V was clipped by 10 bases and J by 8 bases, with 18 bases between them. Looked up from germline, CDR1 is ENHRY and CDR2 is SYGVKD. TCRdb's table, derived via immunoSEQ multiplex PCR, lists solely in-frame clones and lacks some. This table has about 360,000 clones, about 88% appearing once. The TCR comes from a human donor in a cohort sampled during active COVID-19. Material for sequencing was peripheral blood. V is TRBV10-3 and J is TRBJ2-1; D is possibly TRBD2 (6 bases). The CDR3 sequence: CATARPGRYEQFF. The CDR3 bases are TGTGCCACCGCGCGCCCAGGGAGGTATGAGCAGTTCTTC.